This T cell receptor (beta chain) was observed in a study of molecular identifiers for immune sequencing clone quantification. TCR libraries were built in bulk with a published protocol and specific TCR primers. Using its own MiXCR run on the PCR reads, TCRdb lists one record per CDR3 protein. The sample lists some 590,000 distinct CDR3 sequences; less than 30% were seen once. Study results and limitations: Whereas naive cells kept under 1% of molecules in clones above 20 RNA copies, such clones held over 98% in effectors.

Trimming left V 4 bases short and J 1 base short, with 10 bases between. This CDR3 contains 14 residues. The germline V gene encodes CDR1 SEHNR and CDR2 FQNEAQ (reference sequence). This clonotype was found a few times. The antigen is not known. The chain employs TRBV7-9 and TRBJ1-1; D is uncertain. This receptor was identified in a human donor in good health. Some libraries in this study had Jurkat cell RNA spiked in. The sequenced sample consisted of naive CD8+ T cells from blood, with Jurkat cell RNA spiked in. Subset in this sample: FACS-sorted CD8+CD4-CCR7+CD45RA+ naive T cells. The CDR3 spells CASSSMTGNTEAFF. In nucleotides, the CDR3 is TGTGCCAGCAGCTCGATGACGGGGAACACTGAAGCTTTCTTT.